The 18 T cell receptor beta chains presented below share a single source sample, sequenced in a study of cytomegalovirus exposure and HLA in healthy donors. The PCR employed 60 Vbeta primers together with 13 Jbeta primers. TCRdb's table, derived via immunoSEQ multiplex PCR, lists solely in-frame clones and lacks some. The sample has under 100,000 clones, less than 80% seen once. Source material: PBMCs. The origin of the receptors is a human donor in good health.

The chain links TRBV9 to TRBJ2-3; 8 positions match TRBD2. V lost 3 bases and J lost 3; bases outside the gene matches: 9. Germline V gene data show CDR1 as SGDLS and CDR2 as YYNGEE. The CDR3 spans 16 residues. CDR3 amino acids: CASSARGGRRTDTQYF. The CDR3 nucleotides read TGTGCCAGCAGCGCCCGGGGGGGGAGGAGGACAGATACGCAGTATTTT.

The chain joins TRBV11-2 to TRBJ1-1; 7 positions agree with TRBD1. The V segment lost 1 base and the J segment 4 bases; nucleotides outside the gene matches: 6. Germline assignment: CDR1 SGHAT and CDR2 FQNNGV. The CDR3 consists of 15 residues. DNA of the CDR3: TGTGCCAGCAGCTTAGCCCCGACAGGGAGCACTGAAGCTTTCTTT. This encodes CASSLAPTGSTEAFF. Complete variable domain (other parts from reference TRBV11-2 and TRBJ1-1): EAGVAQSPRYKIIEKRQSVAFWCNPISGHATLYWYQQILGQGPKLLIQFQNNGVVDDSQLPKDRFSAERLKGVDSTLKIQPAKLEDSAVYLCASSLAPTGSTEAFFGQGTRLTVV.

This clone showed up just once. The rearrangement joins TRBV27 to TRBJ1-5; weak D call: TRBD1 (6 bases). Germline values: CDR1 MNHEY, CDR2 SMNVEV (reference sequence). Between the trimmed V and J ends, which lost 3 bases and 3 bases, there was a span of 12 bases. The length of the CDR3 is 15 residues. The CDR3 protein is CASSFGGAFNQPQHF. Here the CDR3 DNA reads TGTGCCAGCAGTTTTGGGGGGGCCTTCAATCAGCCCCAGCATTTT.

The gene calls are TRBV5-6 and TRBJ1-5, with TRBD1 identical over 7 bases. V trimming: 1 base; J trimming: 3 bases; junction bases outside the gene matches: 7. This CDR3 region has 16 residues. The germline V gene has CDR1 SGHDT and CDR2 YYEEEE. The CDR3 region is CASSLTARGYNQPQHF. CDR3 nucleotides: TGTGCCAGCAGCTTGACGGCCAGGGGGTACAATCAGCCCCAGCATTTT.

The genes are TRBV2 and TRBJ2-5; D is unresolved. This CDR3 is 12 amino acids long. The germline CDR1 and CDR2 sequences are SNHLY and FYNNEI. The CDR3 coding sequence is TGTGTCGTCCAGCGCCCCCCCGAGACCCAGTACTTC. It yields the protein CVVQRPPETQYF. The full variable domain, with the rest looked up from reference TRBV2 and TRBJ2-5, is EPEVTQTPSHQVTQMGQEVILRCVPISNHLYFYWYRQILGQKVEFLVSFYNNEISEKSEIFDDQFSVERPDGSNFTLKIRSTKLEDSAMYFCVVQRPPETQYFGPGTRLLVL.

The V and J genes are TRBV5-4 and TRBJ1-4; 10 bases fit TRBD1. The germline gives CDR1 SGHNT, CDR2 YYREEE (reference sequence). The CDR3 loop spans 15 amino acids. V shed 0 bases and J 7 bases; nucleotides not matched to a gene: 3. DNA for the CDR3: TGTGCCAGCAGCTTGGGGGGGACAGGGGTTGAAAAACTGTTTTTT. This sequence encodes CASSLGGTGVEKLFF.

The gene calls are TRBV6-5 and TRBJ1-5; D is unclear. The V and J ends lost 8 bases and 0 bases respectively, with 11 bases between them. The CDR3 consists of 14 residues. Per germline, CDR1 MNHEY and CDR2 SVGAGI. The CDR3 is CASAPQYSNQPQHF. CDR3 bases: TGTGCCAGCGCCCCTCAGTATAGCAATCAGCCCCAGCATTTT.

This chain links TRBV19 with TRBJ2-2, with D possibly matching TRBD1 (6 bases). Germline lookup yields CDR1 LNHDA and CDR2 SQIVND (reference sequence). This CDR3 comprises 15 residues. The V end was cut by 10 bases, the J end by 2 bases, with 17 bases between. Written as DNA, the CDR3 is TGTGCCACCTCCAGGGGACACTTTAACACCGGGGAGCTGTTTTTT. It codes for CATSRGHFNTGELFF. The full variable domain, completed using reference TRBV19 and TRBJ2-2, is DGGITQSPKYLFRKEGQNVTLSCEQNLNHDAMYWYRQDPGQGLRLIYYSQIVNDFQKGDIAEGYSVSREKKESFPLTVTSAQKNPTAFYLCATSRGHFNTGELFFGEGSRLTVL.

The rearrangement uses TRBV7-6 and TRBJ2-3; TRBD2 might be the D (6 bases). Per the germline V gene, CDR1 is SGHVS and CDR2 is FNYEAQ. This CDR3 region has 15 residues. The V gene lost 3 bases and the J gene lost 4 bases, with 14 bases spanning the gap. Here the CDR3 DNA reads TGTGCCAGCAGCTTCGGGGGTCGGAGCCCAGATACGCAGTATTTT. Residues: CASSFGGRSPDTQYF.

CDR3 sequence (DNA): TGTGCCAGCAGCTTACCGGGACTAGCCTACGAGCAGTACTTC. Protein sequence: CASSLPGLAYEQYF. This chain connects TRBV7-6 to TRBJ2-7, with 8 bases lining up with TRBD2. Germline CDR1 SGHVS, CDR2 FNYEAQ. Trimming cost V 2 bases and J 2 bases; bases outside gene matches: 2. This CDR3 contains 14 residues.

This sequence joins TRBV7-2 and TRBJ1-2; D is unclear. Germline V gives CDR1 SGHTA, CDR2 FQGNSA. Trimming removed 3 bases from V and 0 bases from J, with 5 bases in between. This CDR3 region has 13 residues. Written as DNA, the CDR3 is TGTGCCAGCAGCTTCCCAGCTAACTATGGCTACACCTTC. Residues: CASSFPANYGYTF.

This clone is a singleton in its sample. This chain uses TRBV4-1 with TRBJ2-1; 10 bases agree with TRBD2. The CDR3 loop spans 16 amino acids. Germline CDR1 reads MGHRA; CDR2 reads YSYEKL. The J segment lost 5 bases and the V segment lost 0 bases, leaving 4 bases of the junction unmatched. CDR3 coding DNA: TGCGCCAGCAGCCAAGAACGAGCGGGGGGGCACAATGAGCAGTTCTTC. Its translation is CASSQERAGGHNEQFF.

The chain employs TRBV30 and TRBJ2-5; unclear D gene. The V end was cut by 2 bases, the J end by 0 bases, with 7 bases between. The CDR3 covers 13 residues. The germline V gene encodes CDR1 GTSNPN and CDR2 SVGIG (reference sequence). The CDR3 sequence is CAWSPLDQETQYF. The CDR3 DNA reads TGTGCCTGGAGTCCCCTAGACCAAGAGACCCAGTACTTC.

The table lists this clone with a few counts. The chain uses TRBV6-5 and TRBJ1-1; D gene ambiguous. CDR1 and CDR2 from the germline V gene are MNHEY and SVGAGI. V lost 8 bases to trimming and J lost 5 bases, with 6 bases between them. The CDR3 covers 10 residues. The CDR3 DNA is TGTGCCAGCGGAGCAACTGAAGCTTTCTTT. Its translation: CASGATEAFF.

The V gene is TRBV27, the J gene TRBJ2-2, with 10 positions matching TRBD1. The CDR3 length is 16 residues. V trimming: 5 bases; J trimming: 6 bases; junction bases outside the gene matches: 9. CDR1 is MNHEY, CDR2 SMNVEV, per germline (reference sequence). CDR3 protein: CASSQGSGTGAGELFF. The CDR3 region has the DNA TGTGCCAGCAGTCAAGGCTCCGGGACAGGGGCCGGGGAGCTGTTTTTT.

The rearrangement joins TRBV6-1 to TRBJ1-2, with a tentative D call TRBD1 (5 bases). Trimming took off 2 bases at V and 6 bases at J, with 10 bases between the two ends. The CDR3 is 13 amino acids. The germline CDR1 and CDR2 sequences are MNHNS and SASEGT. The CDR3 sequence is CASSERTGDGYTF. CDR3 in DNA: TGTGCCAGCAGTGAACGGACGGGGGATGGCTACACCTTC.

The chain joins TRBV6-1 to TRBJ1-1; a possible D gene is TRBD1 (5 bases). Trimming cost V 7 bases and J 10 bases, with 19 bases left between them. CDR1 is MNHNS and CDR2 is SASEGT in the germline V gene. The CDR3 spans 13 residues. The CDR3 nucleotides read TGTGCCAGCACGACGAGGGCCCCCGGGGGAGCTTTCTTT. This translates into CASTTRAPGGAFF.

The rearrangement uses TRBV19 and TRBJ1-6; D is unclear. This CDR3 spans 14 amino acids. V dropped 5 bases and J dropped 10 bases, with 15 bases sitting between them. Germline CDR1 is LNHDA and CDR2 is SQIVND (reference sequence). The CDR3 nucleotides read TGTGCCAGTAGTTCCAGCGAAGTTTGGTCACCCCTCCACTTT. Translation gives CASSSSEVWSPLHF.